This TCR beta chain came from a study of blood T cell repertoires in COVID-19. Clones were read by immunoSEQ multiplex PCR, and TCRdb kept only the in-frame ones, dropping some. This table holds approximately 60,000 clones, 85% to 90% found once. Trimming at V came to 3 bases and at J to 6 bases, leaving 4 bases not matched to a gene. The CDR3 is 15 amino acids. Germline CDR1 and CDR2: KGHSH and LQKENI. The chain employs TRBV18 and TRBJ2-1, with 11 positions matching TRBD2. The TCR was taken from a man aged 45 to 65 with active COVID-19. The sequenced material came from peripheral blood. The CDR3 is CASSPGLAEANEQFF. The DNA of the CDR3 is TGTGCCAGCTCACCGGGACTAGCGGAGGCCAATGAGCAGTTCTTC.